These 14 T cell receptor beta chains came from one sample sequenced in a study of a mutant IDH1 vaccine in newly diagnosed glioma. Sequencing used immunoSEQ multiplex PCR; TCRdb keeps in-frame clones, though not all of them. Among over 55,000 clones listed, around 91% were seen once. These receptors' antigens are unknown. Time point given: week 11, during vaccination. One vaccine dose held 300 ug of mutant IDH1 20-mer peptide and came with topical imiquimod. Sequenced material: PBMCs, taken from a glioma patient whose treatment included an IDH1 peptide vaccine. These receptors all come from a man aged 40-49 years with glioma.

Worth noting for this clone: The junction departs from the called germline gene at one end, perhaps through a read error. V gene TRBV7-2 combines with J gene TRBJ1-2; 7 bases are a match to TRBD1. The CDR3 extends over 13 amino acids. Germline V gene sequence: CDR1 SGHTA, CDR2 FQGNSA. The chain's CDR3 is CAGSRTGYYGYTF. The CDR3 DNA sequence: TGTGCCGGCAGCCGGACAGGATACTATGGCTACACCTTC.

The chain carries TRBV9 and TRBJ2-1, with D unclear. CDR1 and CDR2 (germline): SGDLS, YYNGEE. Trimming left V 3 bases short and J 3 bases short, with 13 bases between. This CDR3 spans 15 amino acids. CDR3 in DNA: TGTGCCAGCAGCGGAGGCCGAGGCGGCTACAATGAGCAGTTCTTC. Protein sequence: CASSGGRGGYNEQFF.

The rearrangement links TRBV19 to TRBJ2-7; D might be TRBD1 (6 bases). There are 14 residues in the CDR3. Per germline, CDR1 LNHDA and CDR2 SQIVND (reference sequence). Trimming stripped 6 bases from V and 4 bases from J, with 16 bases between. The CDR3 sequence: CASSRRDIPYEQYF. The CDR3 coding sequence is TGTGCCAGTAGCCGCCGGGACATCCCTTACGAGCAGTACTTC.

The CDR3 DNA reads TGTGCCAGTAGAACCGGGTTGTTTTCTGGAAACACCATATATTTT. It encodes CASRTGLFSGNTIYF. The chain recombines TRBV19 with TRBJ1-3, with D hard to call. This CDR3 region has 15 residues. V gave up 6 bases and J gave up 1 base, with 13 bases separating them. Germline CDR1 LNHDA, CDR2 SQIVND (reference sequence).

V is TRBV5-1 and J is TRBJ1-1; TRBD1 is a possible D gene (6 bases). The CDR3 is 16 residues long. CDR1 and CDR2 (germline): SGHRS, YFSETQ. V lost 4 bases to trimming and J lost 4 bases, with 20 bases between them. CDR3 sequence (DNA): TGCGCCAGCAGCGTCTCGGGGGGCGGATCGCGCACTGAAGCTTTCTTT. Its translation is CASSVSGGGSRTEAFF.

The V call is TRBV5-7, the J call TRBJ2-7; D tentatively fits TRBD1 or TRBD2 (5 bases each). TRBV5-7 qualifies as an ORF whose function is uncertain. The CDR3 length is 12 residues. Between the trimmed V and J ends, which lost 7 bases and 2 bases, there was a span of 10 bases. The CDR3 sequence: CASPPGPYEQYF. The CDR3 DNA reads as TGTGCCAGCCCCCCGGGGCCCTACGAGCAGTACTTC.

The chain combines TRBV4-2 with TRBJ1-3, with D perhaps TRBD1 (5 bases). The CDR3 covers 21 residues. Germline loops: CDR1 LGHNA, CDR2 YNFKEQ. Trimming stripped 0 bases from V and 0 bases from J, with 24 bases between. Here the CDR3 reads CASSQDRTTRGGPRSGNTIYF. CDR3 DNA sequence: TGTGCCAGCAGCCAAGACCGCACCACACGGGGGGGACCGCGCTCTGGAAACACCATATATTTT.

This rearrangement joins TRBV28 to TRBJ1-4; D is uncertain. There are 14 residues in the CDR3. The germline gives CDR1 MDHEN, CDR2 SYDVKM. Trimming removed 2 bases from V and 8 bases from J, with 12 bases in between. The CDR3, as DNA: TGTGCCAGCAGTTTAGCCGGCGTAGAAGAAAAACTGTTTTTT. Translated, it gives CASSLAGVEEKLFF.

The chain joins TRBV27 to TRBJ1-2, with 7 bases that match TRBD1. The V and J ends lost 4 bases and 3 bases, in that order; junction bases with no gene match: 17. The CDR3 totals 18 residues. Germline V CDR1 and CDR2: MNHEY, SMNVEV (reference sequence). For the CDR3, the DNA is TGTGCCAGCAGTTCTCCACCGACAGGGACCCCCTTAGACTATGGCTACACCTTC. Protein: CASSSPPTGTPLDYGYTF.

This chain connects TRBV7-8 to TRBJ2-3; TRBD2 matches at 8 bases. The CDR3 is 16 residues long. Germline CDR1 and CDR2: SGHVS and FQNEAQ. Trimming at V came to 2 bases and at J to 4 bases, leaving 8 bases not matched to a gene. The CDR3 DNA sequence: TGTGCCAGCAGCTTATTCCGAGCGGGAGCTTCAGATACGCAGTATTTT. It is translated as CASSLFRAGASDTQYF. The whole variable domain, remainder taken from reference TRBV7-8 and TRBJ2-3, is GAGVSQSPRYKVAKRGQDVALRCDPISGHVSLFWYQQALGQGPEFLTYFQNEAQLDKSGLPSDRFFAERPEGSVSTLKIQRTQQEDSAVYLCASSLFRAGASDTQYFGPGTRLTVL.

The rearrangement links TRBV28 to TRBJ1-2, with 9 bases that match TRBD1. The junction had 9 bases not matched to a gene; V was cut back by 3 bases and J by 4 bases. Per germline, CDR1 MDHEN and CDR2 SYDVKM. This CDR3 region has 16 residues. CDR3 sequence reads: CASSFERDREVYGYTF. As DNA, the CDR3 is TGTGCCAGCAGTTTTGAGAGGGACAGGGAGGTCTATGGCTACACCTTC.

J is TRBJ1-1 and V is TRBV5-1, with a tentative D call TRBD1 (5 bases). The germline V gene encodes CDR1 SGHRS and CDR2 YFSETQ. The length of the CDR3 is 18 residues. Trimming left V 4 bases short and J 0 bases short, with 22 bases between. The CDR3 spells CASSMSFGEKGMNTEAFF. CDR3 nucleotide sequence: TGCGCCAGCAGCATGTCCTTCGGGGAGAAGGGGATGAACACTGAAGCTTTCTTT.

The chain carries TRBV29-1 and TRBJ2-3, with D perhaps TRBD2 (5 bases). The CDR3 is 13 amino acids. Germline V gene data show CDR1 as SQVTM and CDR2 as ANQGSEA. V was cut by 5 bases and J by 1 base, with 10 bases left in between. This CDR3 reads CSVTPRGTDTQYF. CDR3 bases: TGCAGCGTTACTCCGCGGGGCACAGATACGCAGTATTTT.

This sequence joins TRBV2 and TRBJ1-2, with a possible D match to TRBD1 (6 bases). Germline V gives CDR1 SNHLY, CDR2 FYNNEI. V lost 4 bases to trimming and J lost 6 bases, with 12 bases between them. This CDR3 comprises 13 residues. The DNA for the CDR3 is TGTGCCAGCAGTGTCAGGGGAATGGATGGCTACACCTTC. Protein product: CASSVRGMDGYTF.